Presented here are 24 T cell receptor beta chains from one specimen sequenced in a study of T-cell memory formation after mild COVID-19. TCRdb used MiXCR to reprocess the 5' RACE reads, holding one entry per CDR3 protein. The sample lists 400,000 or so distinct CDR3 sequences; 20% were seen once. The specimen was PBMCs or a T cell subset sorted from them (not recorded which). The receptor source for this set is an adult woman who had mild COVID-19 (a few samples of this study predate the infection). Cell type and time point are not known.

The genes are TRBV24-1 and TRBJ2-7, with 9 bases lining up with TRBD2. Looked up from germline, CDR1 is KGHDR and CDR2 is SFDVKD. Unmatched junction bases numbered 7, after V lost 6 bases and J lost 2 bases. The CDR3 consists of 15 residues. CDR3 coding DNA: TGTGCCACCAGTCCGAAGACTAGCGGTGCCTACGAGCAGTACTTC. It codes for CATSPKTSGAYEQYF.

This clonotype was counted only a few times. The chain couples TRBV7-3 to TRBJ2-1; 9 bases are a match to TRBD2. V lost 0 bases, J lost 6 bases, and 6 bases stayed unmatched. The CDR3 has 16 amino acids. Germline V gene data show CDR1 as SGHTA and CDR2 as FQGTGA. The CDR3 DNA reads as TGTGCCAGCAGCTTAACTAGCGGGAGTCCGGCCAATGAGCAGTTCTTC. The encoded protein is CASSLTSGSPANEQFF.

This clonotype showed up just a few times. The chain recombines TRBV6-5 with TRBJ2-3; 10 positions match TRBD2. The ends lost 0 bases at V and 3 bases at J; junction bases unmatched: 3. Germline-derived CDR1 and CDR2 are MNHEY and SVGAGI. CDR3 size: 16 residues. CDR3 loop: CASSYSSSGRTDTQYF. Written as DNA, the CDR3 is TGTGCCAGCAGTTACTCAAGTAGCGGGAGGACAGATACGCAGTATTTT.

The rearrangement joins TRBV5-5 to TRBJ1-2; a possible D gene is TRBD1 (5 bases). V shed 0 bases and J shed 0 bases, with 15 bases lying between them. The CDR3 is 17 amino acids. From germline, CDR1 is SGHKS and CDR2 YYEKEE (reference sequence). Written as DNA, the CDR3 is TGTGCCAGCAGCTTGGGACAGCACCCATTAGCTAACTATGGCTACACCTTC. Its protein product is CASSLGQHPLANYGYTF.

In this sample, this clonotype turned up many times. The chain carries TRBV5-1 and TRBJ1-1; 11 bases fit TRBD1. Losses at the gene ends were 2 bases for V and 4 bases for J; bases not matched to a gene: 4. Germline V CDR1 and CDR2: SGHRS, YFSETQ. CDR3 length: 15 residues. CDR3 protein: CASSFGTGGTTEAFF. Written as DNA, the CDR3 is TGCGCCAGCAGCTTCGGGACAGGGGGTACCACTGAAGCTTTCTTT.

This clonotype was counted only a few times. This CDR3 is CASSQPRVTEAFF. The CDR3 bases are TGTGCCAGCAGTCAACCACGGGTTACTGAAGCTTTCTTT. The chain has TRBV7-2 and TRBJ1-1; D call uncertain. The CDR3 loop spans 13 amino acids. Germline loops: CDR1 SGHTA, CDR2 FQGNSA. Trimming stripped 6 bases from V and 5 bases from J, with 13 bases between. Complete variable domain (other parts from reference TRBV7-2 and TRBJ1-1): GAGVSQSPSNKVTEKGKDVELRCDPISGHTALYWYRQSLGQGLEFLIYFQGNSAPDKSGLPSDRFSAERTGGSVSTLTIQRTQQEDSAVYLCASSQPRVTEAFFGQGTRLTVV.

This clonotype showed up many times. CDR3 coding DNA: TGTGCCAGCAGCGCGGGACAGGATGGAAAACTGTTTTTT. This gives the protein CASSAGQDGKLFF. This chain uses TRBV7-9 with TRBJ1-4; 8 positions match TRBD1. The CDR3 runs to 13 residues. CDR1 and CDR2 from the germline V gene are SEHNR and FQNEAQ (reference sequence). V lost 5 bases and J lost 10; bases outside the gene matches: 6.

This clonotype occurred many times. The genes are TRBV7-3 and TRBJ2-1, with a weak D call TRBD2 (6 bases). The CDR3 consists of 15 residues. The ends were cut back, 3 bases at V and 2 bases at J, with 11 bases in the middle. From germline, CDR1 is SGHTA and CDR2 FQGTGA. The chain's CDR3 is CASSFGGGAYNEQFF. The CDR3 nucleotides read TGTGCCAGCAGCTTCGGGGGAGGCGCCTACAATGAGCAGTTCTTC.

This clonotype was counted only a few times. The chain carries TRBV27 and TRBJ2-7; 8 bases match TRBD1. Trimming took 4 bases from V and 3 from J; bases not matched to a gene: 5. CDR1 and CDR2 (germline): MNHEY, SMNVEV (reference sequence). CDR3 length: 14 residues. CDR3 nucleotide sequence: TGTGCCAGCAGTTCGAGGACAGGGATCTACGAGCAGTACTTC. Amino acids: CASSSRTGIYEQYF.

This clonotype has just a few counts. DNA of the CDR3: TGTGCCAGCAGTTCCAGGGGGAGCGCCTACGAGCAGTACTTC. This translates into CASSSRGSAYEQYF. The gene calls are TRBV2 and TRBJ2-7, with TRBD1 identical over 7 bases. The CDR3 totals 14 residues. The trim removed 5 bases at V and 2 bases at J, leaving 6 bases unmatched. The germline V gene encodes CDR1 SNHLY and CDR2 FYNNEI.

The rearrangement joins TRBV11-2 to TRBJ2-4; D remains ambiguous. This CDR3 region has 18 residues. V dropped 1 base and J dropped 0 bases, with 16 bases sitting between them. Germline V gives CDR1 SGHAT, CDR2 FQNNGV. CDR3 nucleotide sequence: TGTGCCAGCAGCTTAGGGGTCTTCCAGCCACTAGCCAAAAACATTCAGTACTTC. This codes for CASSLGVFQPLAKNIQYF.

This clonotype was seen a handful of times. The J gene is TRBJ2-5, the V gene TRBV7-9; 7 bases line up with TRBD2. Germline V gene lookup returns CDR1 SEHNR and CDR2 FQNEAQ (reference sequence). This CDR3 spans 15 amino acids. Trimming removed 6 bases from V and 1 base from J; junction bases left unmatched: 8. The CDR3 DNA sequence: TGTGCCAGCAGGGGGGGGAGGAGGGCCCAAGAGACCCAGTACTTC. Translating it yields CASRGGRRAQETQYF.

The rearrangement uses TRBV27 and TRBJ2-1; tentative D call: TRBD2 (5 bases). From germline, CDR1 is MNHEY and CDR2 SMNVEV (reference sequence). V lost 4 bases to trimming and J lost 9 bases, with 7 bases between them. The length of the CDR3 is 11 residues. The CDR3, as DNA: TGTGCCAGCAGTTCGGGGAGTGAGCAGTTCTTC. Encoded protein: CASSSGSEQFF.

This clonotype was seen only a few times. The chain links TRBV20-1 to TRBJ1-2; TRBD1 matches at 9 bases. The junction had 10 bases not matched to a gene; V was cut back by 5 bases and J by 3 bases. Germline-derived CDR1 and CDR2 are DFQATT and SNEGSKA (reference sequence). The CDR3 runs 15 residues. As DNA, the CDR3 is TGCAGTGCTTCTGACAACAGGGGGCAGGACTATGGCTACACCTTC. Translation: CSASDNRGQDYGYTF.

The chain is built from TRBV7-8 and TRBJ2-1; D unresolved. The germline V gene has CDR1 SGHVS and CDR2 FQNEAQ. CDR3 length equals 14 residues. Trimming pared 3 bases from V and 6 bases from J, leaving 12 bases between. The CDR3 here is CASSLALSGNEQFF. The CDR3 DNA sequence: TGTGCCAGCAGCTTGGCCCTTTCGGGCAATGAGCAGTTCTTC.

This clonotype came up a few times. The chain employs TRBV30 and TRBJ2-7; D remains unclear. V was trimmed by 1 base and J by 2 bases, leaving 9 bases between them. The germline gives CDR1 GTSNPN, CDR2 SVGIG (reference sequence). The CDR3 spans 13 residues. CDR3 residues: CAWSDVGTYEQYF. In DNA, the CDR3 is TGTGCCTGGAGTGACGTGGGAACCTACGAGCAGTACTTC.

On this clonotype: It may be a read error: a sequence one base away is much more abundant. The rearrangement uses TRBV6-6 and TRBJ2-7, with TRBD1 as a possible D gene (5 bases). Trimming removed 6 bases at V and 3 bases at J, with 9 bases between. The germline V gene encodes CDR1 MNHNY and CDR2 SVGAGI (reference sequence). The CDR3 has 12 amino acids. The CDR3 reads CASRSDSYEQYF. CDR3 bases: TGTGCCAGCAGATCCGACAGCTACGAGCAGTACTTC.

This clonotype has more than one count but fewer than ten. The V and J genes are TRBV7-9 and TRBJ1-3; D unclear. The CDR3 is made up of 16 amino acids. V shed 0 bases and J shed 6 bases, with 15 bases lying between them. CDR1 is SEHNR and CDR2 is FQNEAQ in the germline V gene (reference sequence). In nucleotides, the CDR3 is TGTGCCAGCAGCTTAGCGTGGACGCCAGTGTCAAACACCATATATTTT. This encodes CASSLAWTPVSNTIYF. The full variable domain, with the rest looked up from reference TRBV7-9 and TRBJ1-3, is DTGVSQNPRHKITKRGQNVTFRCDPISEHNRLYWYRQTLGQGPEFLTYFQNEAQLEKSRLLSDRFSAERPKGSFSTLEIQRTEQGDSAMYLCASSLAWTPVSNTIYFGEGSWLTVV.

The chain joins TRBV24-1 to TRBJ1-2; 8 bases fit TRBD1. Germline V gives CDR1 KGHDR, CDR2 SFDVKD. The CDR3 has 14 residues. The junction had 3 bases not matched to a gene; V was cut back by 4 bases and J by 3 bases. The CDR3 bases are TGTGCCACCAGTGAGCCAGGGGGCGACTATGGCTACACCTTC. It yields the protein CATSEPGGDYGYTF.

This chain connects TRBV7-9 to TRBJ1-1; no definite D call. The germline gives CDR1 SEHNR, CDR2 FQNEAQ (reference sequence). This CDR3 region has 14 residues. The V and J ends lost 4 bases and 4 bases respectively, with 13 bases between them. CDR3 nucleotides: TGTGCCAGCAGCTCAATCGGTGGAGGCACTGAAGCTTTCTTT. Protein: CASSSIGGGTEAFF.

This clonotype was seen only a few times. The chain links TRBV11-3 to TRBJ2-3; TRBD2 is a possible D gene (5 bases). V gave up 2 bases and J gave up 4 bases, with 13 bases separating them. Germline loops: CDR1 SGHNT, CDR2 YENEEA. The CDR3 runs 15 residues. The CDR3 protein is CASSLTLSVADTQYF. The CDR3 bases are TGTGCCAGCAGCTTAACTCTTAGCGTCGCAGATACGCAGTATTTT.

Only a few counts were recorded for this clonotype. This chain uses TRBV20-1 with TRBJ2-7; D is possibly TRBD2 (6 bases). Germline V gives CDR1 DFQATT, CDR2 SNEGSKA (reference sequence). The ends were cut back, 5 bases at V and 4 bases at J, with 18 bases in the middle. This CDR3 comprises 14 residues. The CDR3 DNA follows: TGCAGTGCTGACGGCGGCGGGGCTAGGTACGAGCAGTACTTC. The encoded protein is CSADGGGARYEQYF.

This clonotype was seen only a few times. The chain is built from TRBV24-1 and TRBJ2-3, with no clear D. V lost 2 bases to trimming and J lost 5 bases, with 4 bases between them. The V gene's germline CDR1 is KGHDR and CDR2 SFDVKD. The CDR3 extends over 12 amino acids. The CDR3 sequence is CATSDSLDTQYF. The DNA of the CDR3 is TGTGCCACCAGTGATTCCCTAGATACGCAGTATTTT.

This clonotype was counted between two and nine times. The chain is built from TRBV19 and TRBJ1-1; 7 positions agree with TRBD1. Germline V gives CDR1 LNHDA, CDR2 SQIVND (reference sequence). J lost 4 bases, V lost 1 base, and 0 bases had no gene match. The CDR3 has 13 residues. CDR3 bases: TGTGCCAGTAGTATAGCAGGGGGCACTGAAGCTTTCTTT. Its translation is CASSIAGGTEAFF. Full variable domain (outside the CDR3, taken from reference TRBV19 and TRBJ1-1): DGGITQSPKYLFRKEGQNVTLSCEQNLNHDAMYWYRQDPGQGLRLIYYSQIVNDFQKGDIAEGYSVSREKKESFPLTVTSAQKNPTAFYLCASSIAGGTEAFFGQGTRLTVV.